This T cell receptor beta chain stems from a study of blood T cell repertoires in COVID-19. Whole-study context: COVID-19 samples collected from the United States, Italy and Spain covered acute and convalescent phases.

Using immunoSEQ multiplex PCR, the repertoire was profiled, and TCRdb retains in-frame clones only, with some absent. This sample has 9,500 to 15,000 clones, with roughly four fifths found just once. The sample holds a few counts of this clone. The specimen sequenced was peripheral blood. This TCR was recovered from a woman aged 55 to 70 with acute or convalescent COVID-19.

The CDR3 sequence is CASSYSTRPSALHF. DNA for the CDR3: TGTGCCAGCAGTTACTCGACGCGGCCTTCGGCCCTCCACTTT. The V gene is TRBV6-2 or TRBV6-3, the J gene TRBJ1-6, with D uncertain. Trimming removed 0 bases at V and 14 bases at J, with 14 bases between. The CDR3 is 14 residues long. Germline loops: CDR1 MNHEY, CDR2 SVGEGT.